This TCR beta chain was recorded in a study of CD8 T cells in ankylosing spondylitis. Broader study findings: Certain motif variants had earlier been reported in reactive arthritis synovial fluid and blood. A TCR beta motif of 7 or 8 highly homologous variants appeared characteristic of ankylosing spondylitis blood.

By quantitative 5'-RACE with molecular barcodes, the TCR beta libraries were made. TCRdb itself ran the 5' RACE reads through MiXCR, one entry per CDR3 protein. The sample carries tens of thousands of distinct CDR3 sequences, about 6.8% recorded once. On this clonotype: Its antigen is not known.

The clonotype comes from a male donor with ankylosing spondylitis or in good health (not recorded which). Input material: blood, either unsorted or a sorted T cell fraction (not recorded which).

CDR3 nucleotides: TGTGCCAGCAGTTCACATCCGGGACAGGAGAACACTGAAGCTTTCTTT. Translated: CASSSHPGQENTEAFF. V usage is TRBV6-5 and J usage is TRBJ1-1; 8 nucleotides match TRBD1. Trimming at V came to 4 bases and at J to 1 base, leaving 8 bases not matched to a gene. The CDR3 loop spans 16 amino acids. The germline V gene encodes CDR1 MNHEY and CDR2 SVGAGI.